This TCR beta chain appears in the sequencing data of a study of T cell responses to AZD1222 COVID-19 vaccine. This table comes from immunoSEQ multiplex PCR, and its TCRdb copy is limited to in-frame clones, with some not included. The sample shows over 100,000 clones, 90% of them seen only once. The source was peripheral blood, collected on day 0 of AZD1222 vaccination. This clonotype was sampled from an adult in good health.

CDR3: CASSPGTGGYTF. In DNA form, the CDR3 reads TGTGCCAGCTCACCAGGGACGGGTGGCTACACCTTC. J is TRBJ1-2 and V is TRBV18; weak D call: TRBD1 (5 bases). CDR3 size: 12 residues. Trimming removed 2 bases at V and 7 bases at J, with 8 bases between. In germline, CDR1 is KGHSH, CDR2 LQKENI.